Listed here is a single TCR beta chain. Its antigen is not identified. V shed 7 bases and J shed 9 bases, with 22 bases lying between them. The CDR3 is 15 amino acids. CDR1 is MDHEN, CDR2 SYDVKM, per germline. The data belong to a study of cytomegalovirus exposure and HLA in healthy donors. Study conclusions and caveats: In the 95 to 150 validation repertoires, a later analysis found that first-cohort TCR clusters tended to co-occur. There were under 200 TCR beta chains listed as cytomegalovirus-associated. The majority of TCR sequences were rare, yet some public TCRs appeared in many donors. Accounts indicate the classifier identified cytomegalovirus status with strong specificity and sensitivity.

Method: immunoSEQ multiplex PCR; TCRdb's copy keeps in-frame clones and lacks some. The top ten clones hold around an eighth of a sample with 200,000 or so clones, 80% to 90% of them seen once. Material for sequencing was PBMCs. This sequence joins TRBV28 and TRBJ2-1; possible D gene TRBD1, 5 bases. This clonotype originated in a woman aged 30 to 39 in good health and CMV-seropositive. CDR3 bases: TGTGCCAGCAAAACCACCAACCTCCAGGGTGGTGAGCAGTTCTTC. As protein: CASKTTNLQGGEQFF.